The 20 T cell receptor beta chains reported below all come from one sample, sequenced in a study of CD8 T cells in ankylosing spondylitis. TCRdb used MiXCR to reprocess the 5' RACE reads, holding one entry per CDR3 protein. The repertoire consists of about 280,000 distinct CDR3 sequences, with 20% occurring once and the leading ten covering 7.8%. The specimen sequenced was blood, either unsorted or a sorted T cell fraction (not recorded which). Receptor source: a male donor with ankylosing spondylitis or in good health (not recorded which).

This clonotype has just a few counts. This CDR3 reads CAISEVRGLEQYV. The DNA for the CDR3 is TGTGCCATCAGTGAGGTCAGGGGGCTCGAGCAGTACGTC. The genes are TRBV10-3 and TRBJ2-7; 8 bases align to TRBD1. The CDR3 runs 13 residues. V gave up 2 bases and J gave up 6 bases; unmatched junction bases: 3. Germline CDR1 ENHRY, CDR2 SYGVKD.

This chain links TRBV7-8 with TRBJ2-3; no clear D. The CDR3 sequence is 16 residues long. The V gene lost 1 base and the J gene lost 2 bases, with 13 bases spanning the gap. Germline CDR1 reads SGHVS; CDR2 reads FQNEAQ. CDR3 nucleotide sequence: TGTGCCAGCAGCTTAGGGGTAGGATTACCCACAGATACGCAGTATTTT. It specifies CASSLGVGLPTDTQYF.

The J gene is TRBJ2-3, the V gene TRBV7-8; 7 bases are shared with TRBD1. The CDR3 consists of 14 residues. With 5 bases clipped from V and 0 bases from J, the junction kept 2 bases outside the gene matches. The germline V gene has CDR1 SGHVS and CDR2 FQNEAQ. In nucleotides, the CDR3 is TGTGCCAGCAGCATGACAGGGAGCACAGATACGCAGTATTTT. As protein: CASSMTGSTDTQYF.

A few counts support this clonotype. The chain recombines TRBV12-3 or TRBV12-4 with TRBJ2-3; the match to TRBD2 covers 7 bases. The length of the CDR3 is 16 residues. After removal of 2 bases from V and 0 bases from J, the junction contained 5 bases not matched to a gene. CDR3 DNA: TGTGCCAGCAGTTTACGGGGGGTCCGGAGCACAGATACGCAGTATTTT. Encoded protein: CASSLRGVRSTDTQYF.

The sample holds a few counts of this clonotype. The CDR3 DNA sequence: TGTGCCAGCAGAGTAACAGGAGTTCAGCCCCAGCATTTT. Encoded protein: CASRVTGVQPQHF. The V gene is TRBV2, the J gene TRBJ1-5; a possible D gene is TRBD1 (5 bases). Trimming stripped 6 bases from V and 6 bases from J, with 12 bases between. Germline CDR1 reads SNHLY; CDR2 reads FYNNEI. There are 13 residues in the CDR3.

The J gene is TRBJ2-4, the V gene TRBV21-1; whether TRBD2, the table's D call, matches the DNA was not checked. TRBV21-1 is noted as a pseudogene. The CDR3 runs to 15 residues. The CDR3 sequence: CASSSREGAKNIQYF. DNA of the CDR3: TGTGCCAGCAGCAGCAGGGAGGGGGCCAAAAACATTCAGTACTTC.

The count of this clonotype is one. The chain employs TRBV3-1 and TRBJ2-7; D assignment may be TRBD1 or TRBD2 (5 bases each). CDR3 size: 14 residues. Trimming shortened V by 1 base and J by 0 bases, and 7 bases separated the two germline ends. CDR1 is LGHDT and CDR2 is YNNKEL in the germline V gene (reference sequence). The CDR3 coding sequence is TGTGCCAGCAGCCAAGGGGGGAACTCCTACGAGCAGTACGTC. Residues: CASSQGGNSYEQYV.

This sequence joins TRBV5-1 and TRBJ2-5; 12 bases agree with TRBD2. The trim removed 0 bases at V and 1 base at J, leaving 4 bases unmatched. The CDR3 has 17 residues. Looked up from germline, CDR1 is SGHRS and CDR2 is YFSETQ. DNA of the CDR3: TGCGCCAGCAGCTTGGGACTAGCGGGGGACATCCAAGAGACCCAGTACTTC. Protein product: CASSLGLAGDIQETQYF.

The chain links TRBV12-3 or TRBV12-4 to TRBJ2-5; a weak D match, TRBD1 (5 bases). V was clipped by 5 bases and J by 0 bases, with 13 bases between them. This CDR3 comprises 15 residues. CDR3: CASSSRAGHQETQYF. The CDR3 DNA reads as TGTGCCAGCAGTAGCAGGGCAGGGCACCAAGAGACCCAGTACTTC.

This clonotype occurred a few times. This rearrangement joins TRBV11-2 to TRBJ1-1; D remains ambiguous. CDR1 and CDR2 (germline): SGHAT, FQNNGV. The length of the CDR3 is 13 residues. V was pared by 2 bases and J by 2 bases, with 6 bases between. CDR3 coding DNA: TGTGCCAGCAGCTTAAAGGCTAACACTGAAGCTTTCTTT. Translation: CASSLKANTEAFF.

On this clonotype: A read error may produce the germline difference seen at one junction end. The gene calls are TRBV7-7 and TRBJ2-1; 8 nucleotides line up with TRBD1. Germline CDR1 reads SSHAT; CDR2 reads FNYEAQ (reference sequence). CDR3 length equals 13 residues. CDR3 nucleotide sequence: TGTGCTAGCAGCTCCGGGACAGGTGGTGAGCAGTTCTTC. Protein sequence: CASSSGTGGEQFF.

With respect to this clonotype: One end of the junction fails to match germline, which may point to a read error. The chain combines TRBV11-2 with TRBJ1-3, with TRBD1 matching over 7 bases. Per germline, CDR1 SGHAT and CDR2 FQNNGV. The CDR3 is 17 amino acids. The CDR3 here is CASSLEGGQNSVNTIYF. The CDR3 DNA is TGTGCCAGCAGCTTAGAAGGGGGACAGAACTCTGTAAACACCATATATTTT.

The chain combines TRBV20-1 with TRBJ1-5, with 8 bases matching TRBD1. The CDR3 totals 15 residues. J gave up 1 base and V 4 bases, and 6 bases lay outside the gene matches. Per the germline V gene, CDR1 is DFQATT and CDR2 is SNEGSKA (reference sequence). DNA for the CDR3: TGCAGTGCTAAGACAGGGGCTATGAGCAATCAGCCCCAGCATTTT. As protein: CSAKTGAMSNQPQHF.

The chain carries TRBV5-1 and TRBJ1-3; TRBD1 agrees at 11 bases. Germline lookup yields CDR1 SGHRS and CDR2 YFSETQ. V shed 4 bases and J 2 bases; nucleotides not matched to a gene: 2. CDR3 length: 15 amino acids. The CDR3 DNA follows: TGCGCCAGCAGCGTGGGACAGGGGGCTGGAAACACCATATATTTT. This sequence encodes CASSVGQGAGNTIYF. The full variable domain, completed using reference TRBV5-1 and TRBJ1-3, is KAGVTQTPRYLIKTRGQQVTLSCSPISGHRSVSWYQQTPGQGLQFLFEYFSETQRNKGNFPGRFSGRQFSNSRSEMNVSTLELGDSALYLCASSVGQGAGNTIYFGEGSWLTVV.

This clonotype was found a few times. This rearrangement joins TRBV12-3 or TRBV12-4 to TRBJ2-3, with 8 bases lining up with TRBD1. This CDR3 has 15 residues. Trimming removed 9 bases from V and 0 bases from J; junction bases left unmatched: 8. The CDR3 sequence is CASKNRDRSTDTQYF. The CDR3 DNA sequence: TGTGCCAGTAAAAACCGGGACAGGAGCACAGATACGCAGTATTTT.

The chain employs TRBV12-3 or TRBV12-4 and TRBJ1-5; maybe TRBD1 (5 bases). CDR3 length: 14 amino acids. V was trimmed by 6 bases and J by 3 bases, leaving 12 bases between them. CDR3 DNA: TGTGCCAGCAGCCCCTGGGGGGACAATCAGCCCCAGCATTTT. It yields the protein CASSPWGDNQPQHF.

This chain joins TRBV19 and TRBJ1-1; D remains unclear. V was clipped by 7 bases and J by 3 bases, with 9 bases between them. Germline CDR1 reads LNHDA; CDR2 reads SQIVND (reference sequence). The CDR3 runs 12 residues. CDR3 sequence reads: CASKSGDTEAFF. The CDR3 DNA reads TGTGCCAGTAAGTCCGGGGACACTGAAGCTTTCTTT.

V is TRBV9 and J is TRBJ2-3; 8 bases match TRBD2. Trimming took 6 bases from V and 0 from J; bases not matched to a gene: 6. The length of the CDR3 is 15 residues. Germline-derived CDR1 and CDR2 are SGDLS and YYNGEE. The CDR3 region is CASNRGGSSTDTQYF. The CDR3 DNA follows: TGTGCCAGCAATCGGGGGGGGTCAAGCACAGATACGCAGTATTTT.

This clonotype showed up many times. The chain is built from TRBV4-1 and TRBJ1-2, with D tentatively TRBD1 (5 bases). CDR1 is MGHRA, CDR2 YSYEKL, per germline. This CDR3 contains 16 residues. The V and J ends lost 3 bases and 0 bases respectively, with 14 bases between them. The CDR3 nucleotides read TGCGCCAGCAGCCATCGGGAGACAGAAGCTAACTATGGCTACACCTTC. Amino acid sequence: CASSHRETEANYGYTF.

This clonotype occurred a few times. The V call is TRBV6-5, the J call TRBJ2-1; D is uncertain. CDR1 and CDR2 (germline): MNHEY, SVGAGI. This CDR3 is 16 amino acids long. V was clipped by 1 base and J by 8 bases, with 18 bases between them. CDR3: CASSYYGVSLKDEQFF. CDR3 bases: TGTGCCAGCAGTTACTACGGAGTGAGCCTTAAGGATGAGCAGTTCTTC.